These 28 T cell receptor beta chains share one sample of origin, sequenced in a study of T cell responses to AZD1222 COVID-19 vaccine. Method: immunoSEQ multiplex PCR; TCRdb's copy keeps in-frame clones and lacks some. The data show roughly 75,000 clones, 84% seen once. Material: peripheral blood, obtained on day 0 of AZD1222 vaccination. These receptors all stem from an adult in good health.

V usage is TRBV6-2 or TRBV6-3 and J usage is TRBJ2-5, with a weak D call TRBD1 (6 bases). The length of the CDR3 is 14 residues. The germline gives CDR1 MNHEY, CDR2 SVGEGT. V lost 6 bases, J lost 1 base, and 12 bases lay in between. The CDR3 loop reads CASSRGQFQETQYF. DNA of the CDR3: TGTGCCAGCAGCCGAGGACAGTTCCAAGAGACCCAGTACTTC.

The chain recombines TRBV6-6 with TRBJ1-5; D gene ambiguous. The CDR3 totals 14 residues. The V gene's germline CDR1 is MNHNY and CDR2 SVGAGI (reference sequence). V lost 2 bases, J lost 6 bases, and 11 bases lay in between. DNA for the CDR3: TGTGCCAGCAGTTACCACTCCCCTAGTCAGCCCCAGCATTTT. Protein product: CASSYHSPSQPQHF.

The chain recombines TRBV3-1 (or the pseudogene TRBV3-2) with TRBJ1-1; no clear D. The CDR3 runs to 13 residues. V lost 0 bases and J lost 5, with 7 bases in between. Germline values: CDR1 LGHDT, CDR2 YNNKEL (reference sequence). The CDR3 spells CASSQEGGTEAFF. CDR3 nucleotide sequence: TGTGCCAGCAGCCAAGAAGGAGGGACTGAAGCTTTCTTT.

The J gene is TRBJ2-2, the V gene TRBV12-5, with unresolved D. Germline CDR1 and CDR2: LGHNT and FRNRAP. This CDR3 has 14 residues. The V and J ends lost 2 bases and 0 bases respectively, with 4 bases between them. The CDR3 protein is CASGLSPNTGELFF. The CDR3 bases are TGTGCTAGTGGTTTGTCCCCGAACACCGGGGAGCTGTTTTTT. Combining the CDR3 with reference TRBV12-5 and TRBJ2-2 gives the whole variable domain DARVTQTPRHKVTEMGQEVTMRCQPILGHNTVFWYRQTMMQGLELLAYFRNRAPLDDSGMPKDRFSAEMPDATLATLKIQPSEPRDSAVYFCASGLSPNTGELFFGEGSRLTVL.

The V gene is TRBV7-9, the J gene TRBJ2-1, with TRBD2 as a possible D gene (5 bases). The V gene's germline CDR1 is SEHNR and CDR2 FQNEAQ (reference sequence). V was pared by 5 bases and J by 2 bases, with 10 bases between. The CDR3 extends over 14 amino acids. The CDR3 DNA follows: TGTGCCAGCAGCCGGGGTGGAACCTACAATGAGCAGTTCTTC. Translation gives CASSRGGTYNEQFF.

The V call is TRBV7-2, the J call TRBJ1-2, with a weak D call TRBD1 (5 bases). The V gene's germline CDR1 is SGHTA and CDR2 FQGNSA. The V end lost 1 base, the J end lost 6 bases, and 9 bases lay between the germline ends. The CDR3 sequence is 13 residues long. CDR3 residues: CASSLGGLNGYTF. The CDR3 DNA follows: TGTGCCAGCAGCTTAGGGGGACTCAATGGCTACACCTTC. Drawing the rest from reference TRBV7-2 and TRBJ1-2, the complete variable domain is GAGVSQSPSNKVTEKGKDVELRCDPISGHTALYWYRQSLGQGLEFLIYFQGNSAPDKSGLPSDRFSAERTGGSVSTLTIQRTQQEDSAVYLCASSLGGLNGYTFGSGTRLTVV.

The chain joins TRBV29-1 to TRBJ1-1, with D maybe TRBD1 (5 bases). The germline CDR1 and CDR2 sequences are SQVTM and ANQGSEA. Trimming stripped 3 bases from V and 9 bases from J, with 11 bases between. This CDR3 comprises 11 residues. CDR3 sequence: CSVDGQGKAFF. CDR3 in DNA: TGCAGCGTTGACGGCCAGGGAAAAGCTTTCTTT.

This sequence joins TRBV27 and TRBJ1-2, with D uncertain. This CDR3 comprises 13 residues. With 5 bases removed from V and 3 bases from J, the gap between germline ends came to 10 bases. Germline assignment: CDR1 MNHEY and CDR2 SMNVEV (reference sequence). CDR3 nucleotides: TGTGCCAGCAGTGTAGGGATTGACTATGGCTACACCTTC. Translation gives CASSVGIDYGYTF.

V is TRBV19 and J is TRBJ2-2, with a weak D call TRBD1 (5 bases). CDR1 and CDR2 (germline): LNHDA, SQIVND (reference sequence). The CDR3 is 13 residues long. With 6 bases removed from V and 6 bases from J, the gap between germline ends came to 11 bases. The CDR3 DNA follows: TGTGCCAGTAGAGGTCAGGGCCCCGGGGAGCTGTTTTTT. This sequence encodes CASRGQGPGELFF.

The chain joins TRBV6-6 to TRBJ1-4; TRBD1 might be the D (5 bases). Germline V gene lookup returns CDR1 MNHNY and CDR2 SVGAGI (reference sequence). The V end lost 5 bases, the J end lost 0 bases, and 19 bases lay between the germline ends. The CDR3 spans 18 residues. This CDR3 is CASSQSGGGFTTNEKLFF. DNA of the CDR3: TGTGCCAGCAGTCAAAGTGGGGGGGGTTTCACAACTAATGAAAAACTGTTTTTT.

The V and J genes are TRBV7-8 and TRBJ2-7; tentatively, D is TRBD2 (5 bases). CDR1 is SGHVS and CDR2 is FQNEAQ in the germline V gene. V dropped 3 bases and J dropped 4 bases, with 10 bases sitting between them. The CDR3 has 13 amino acids. The CDR3 loop is CASSLGAWYEQYF. The CDR3 DNA reads TGTGCCAGCAGCTTGGGAGCCTGGTACGAGCAGTACTTC.

Turning to this clone: Different DNA sequences within this sample yield the same CDR3. This chain uses TRBV28 with TRBJ1-1; unclear D gene. CDR1 and CDR2 from the germline V gene are MDHEN and SYDVKM. V was cut by 3 bases and J by 5 bases, with 13 bases left in between. The CDR3 runs 14 residues. CDR3 residues: CASSFQGRGTEAFF. Here the CDR3 DNA reads TGTGCCAGCAGTTTTCAAGGGAGAGGTACTGAAGCTTTCTTT. The entire variable domain, with the rest obtained from reference TRBV28 and TRBJ1-1, is as follows: DVKVTQSSRYLVKRTGEKVFLECVQDMDHENMFWYRQDPGLGLRLIYFSYDVKMKEKGDIPEGYSVSREKKERFSLILESASTNQTSMYLCASSFQGRGTEAFFGQGTRLTVV.

The CDR3: CASTRLRTGRETQYF. Here the CDR3 DNA reads TGTGCCAGCACCCGACTTAGAACGGGGAGGGAGACCCAGTACTTC. V gene TRBV3-1 (or the pseudogene TRBV3-2) combines with J gene TRBJ2-5, with D perhaps TRBD2 (6 bases). Per germline, CDR1 LGHDT and CDR2 YNNKEL (reference sequence). The CDR3 has 15 amino acids. The V and J ends lost 7 bases and 5 bases respectively, with 20 bases between them.

This sequence joins TRBV5-1 and TRBJ1-2; D call uncertain. Trimming left V 1 base short and J 4 bases short, with 8 bases between. Germline values: CDR1 SGHRS, CDR2 YFSETQ. This CDR3 comprises 13 residues. CDR3 bases: TGCGCCAGCAGCTTGTCAGGAGGCTATGGCTACACCTTC. As protein: CASSLSGGYGYTF.

The rearrangement joins TRBV4-2 to TRBJ2-3; no clear D gene. The CDR3 is 18 residues long. Germline V gene lookup returns CDR1 LGHNA and CDR2 YNFKEQ. The V end lost 0 bases, the J end lost 1 base, and 17 bases lay between the germline ends. Here the CDR3 reads CASSQDFSFILRTDTQYF. In DNA form, the CDR3 reads TGTGCCAGCAGCCAAGATTTTTCATTTATACTTCGCACAGATACGCAGTATTTT.

The J gene is TRBJ2-5, the V gene TRBV7-6, with D unresolved. The germline V and J ends were trimmed by 0 bases and 2 bases, with 4 bases remaining between them. CDR3 length: 13 amino acids. Germline CDR1 is SGHVS and CDR2 is FNYEAQ. This CDR3 is CASSLAVQETQYF. CDR3 DNA: TGTGCCAGCAGCTTAGCGGTTCAAGAGACCCAGTACTTC. Filled out from reference TRBV7-6 and TRBJ2-5, the complete variable domain reads GAGVSQSPRYKVTKRGQDVALRCDPISGHVSLYWYRQALGQGPEFLTYFNYEAQQDKSGLPNDRFSAERPEGSISTLTIQRTEQRDSAMYRCASSLAVQETQYFGPGTRLLVL.

There are a few counts of this clone. This chain uses TRBV7-8 with TRBJ2-5; D not resolved. Germline values: CDR1 SGHVS, CDR2 FQNEAQ. V lost 5 bases, J lost 6 bases, and 7 bases lay in between. The CDR3 covers 11 residues. Here the CDR3 reads CASSIMKTQYF. The DNA for the CDR3 is TGTGCCAGCAGCATAATGAAGACCCAGTACTTC.

V gene TRBV29-1 combines with J gene TRBJ1-1, with no clear D. The CDR3 has 11 residues. V gave up 8 bases and J gave up 1 base, with 8 bases separating them. Germline CDR1 is SQVTM and CDR2 is ANQGSEA. The CDR3 bases are TGCAGCACTTCAAGGAACACTGAAGCTTTCTTT. This gives the protein CSTSRNTEAFF.

This clone was seen just once. V is TRBV5-1 and J is TRBJ1-2; 12 positions match TRBD1. Germline V lookup: CDR1 SGHRS, CDR2 YFSETQ. The trim removed 4 bases at V and 4 bases at J, leaving 5 bases unmatched. The CDR3 loop spans 15 amino acids. In DNA, the CDR3 is TGCGCCAGCAGCCCCGGGACAGGGGGCAGCTATGGCTACACCTTC. Translating it yields CASSPGTGGSYGYTF.

The chain couples TRBV28 to TRBJ2-2, with a possible D match to TRBD2 (6 bases). CDR3 length equals 14 residues. The germline gives CDR1 MDHEN, CDR2 SYDVKM. Trimming left V 3 bases short and J 4 bases short, with 9 bases between. The CDR3 DNA is TGTGCCAGCAGTTTCCAGGGAGGCACCGGGGAGCTGTTTTTT. Translation: CASSFQGGTGELFF.

V usage is TRBV18 and J usage is TRBJ2-1; D is undetermined. In germline, CDR1 is KGHSH, CDR2 LQKENI. Deletions cut 0 bases from V and 0 bases from J, with 6 bases between. The CDR3 has 15 amino acids. The CDR3 protein is CASSPPSVSYNEQFF. CDR3 coding DNA: TGTGCCAGCTCACCACCTTCAGTCTCCTACAATGAGCAGTTCTTC.

V and J are TRBV7-9 and TRBJ2-3; TRBD2 aligns across 7 bases. Germline CDR1 and CDR2: SEHNR and FQNEAQ (reference sequence). After removal of 4 bases from V and 5 bases from J, the junction contained 3 bases not matched to a gene. CDR3 size: 13 residues. The CDR3 bases are TGTGCCAGCAGCTCCTCGGGGGGAGATACGCAGTATTTT. Translating gives CASSSSGGDTQYF.

The gene calls are TRBV5-1 and TRBJ1-2, with no clear D. This CDR3 is 13 amino acids long. The V end was cut by 2 bases, the J end by 3 bases, with 8 bases between. Germline V gene sequence: CDR1 SGHRS, CDR2 YFSETQ. CDR3 amino acids: CASSFVNDYGYTF. CDR3 nucleotides: TGCGCCAGCAGCTTTGTGAATGACTATGGCTACACCTTC.

V usage is TRBV6-5 and J usage is TRBJ1-1; 7 bases are shared with TRBD1. The CDR3 is 15 residues long. V shed 6 bases, J shed 0 bases, and the junction held 7 bases outside the gene matches. Per germline, CDR1 MNHEY and CDR2 SVGAGI. This chain's CDR3 is CASRPPTGMNTEAFF. As DNA, the CDR3 is TGTGCCAGCAGACCCCCGACAGGGATGAACACTGAAGCTTTCTTT.

The chain employs TRBV30 and TRBJ1-5, with D hard to call. V was pared by 3 bases and J by 0 bases, with 12 bases between. CDR1 is GTSNPN, CDR2 SVGIG, per germline (reference sequence). The CDR3 is 15 residues long. The CDR3 loop reads CAWSPGPYSNQPQHF. CDR3 in DNA: TGTGCCTGGAGCCCTGGCCCTTATAGCAATCAGCCCCAGCATTTT.

This clone was detected only once. The DNA for the CDR3 is TGTGCCAGCAGCTTAGAGGGACAGGGGAAAACTGAAGCTTTCTTT. Amino acid sequence: CASSLEGQGKTEAFF. This sequence joins TRBV13 and TRBJ1-1, with 10 positions matching TRBD1. The CDR3 has 15 residues. The germline V gene has CDR1 PRHDT and CDR2 FYEKMQ (reference sequence). J gave up 5 bases and V 1 base, and 4 bases lay outside the gene matches.

This chain connects TRBV27 to TRBJ1-1; D is possibly TRBD1 (5 bases). Trimming left V 6 bases short and J 1 base short, with 9 bases between. The CDR3 sequence is 13 residues long. In germline, CDR1 is MNHEY, CDR2 SMNVEV (reference sequence). The CDR3 DNA is TGTGCCAGCAGGAGGGGCGCGAACACTGAAGCTTTCTTT. This encodes CASRRGANTEAFF.

The chain combines TRBV19 with TRBJ1-3; TRBD1 is a possible D gene (5 bases). V was shortened by 5 bases and J by 0 bases, with 8 bases between the two germline ends. The CDR3 loop spans 14 amino acids. Germline lookup yields CDR1 LNHDA and CDR2 SQIVND (reference sequence). The CDR3 DNA sequence: TGTGCCAGTAGTGGGGGATACTCTGGAAACACCATATATTTT. Its protein is CASSGGYSGNTIYF.